The 30 T cell receptor beta chains below were found in one sample sequenced in a study of cytomegalovirus exposure and HLA in healthy donors. Primers for the PCR totalled 60 Vbeta and 13 Jbeta. TCRdb's table, derived via immunoSEQ multiplex PCR, lists solely in-frame clones and lacks some. The table has roughly 86,000 clones, around two thirds seen once. Source material: PBMCs. Every receptor here comes from a man aged 30 to 39 in good health and CMV-seronegative.

The chain combines TRBV15 with TRBJ1-1; 7 bases fit TRBD1. The V segment lost 2 bases and the J segment 2 bases; nucleotides outside the gene matches: 5. CDR1 is LNHNV, CDR2 YYDKDF, per germline (reference sequence). The length of the CDR3 is 15 residues. CDR3 nucleotides: TGTGCCACCAGCAGATGGGACAGCCCTAACACTGAAGCTTTCTTT. Residues: CATSRWDSPNTEAFF.

V gene TRBV11-2 combines with J gene TRBJ2-2; D remains ambiguous. The V end lost 5 bases, the J end lost 2 bases, and 3 bases lay between the germline ends. The CDR3 runs 12 residues. CDR1 is SGHAT, CDR2 FQNNGV, per germline. In DNA, the CDR3 is TGTGCCAGCAGCCTAAACACCGGGGAGCTGTTTTTT. It yields the protein CASSLNTGELFF.

The V and J genes are TRBV7-2 and TRBJ2-5; 9 nucleotides align to TRBD2. This CDR3 has 15 residues. The germline V gene has CDR1 SGHTA and CDR2 FQGNSA. Trimming cost V 6 bases and J 5 bases; bases outside gene matches: 10. In nucleotides, the CDR3 is TGTGCCAGCAGTCTTGGCGGGAGGGCCGAGGAGACCCAGTACTTC. Translation: CASSLGGRAEETQYF.

In the case of this clone: A junction end diverges from the germline sequence, so it may reflect a read error. This sequence joins TRBV6-1 and TRBJ1-2; D is perhaps TRBD1 (5 bases). This CDR3 contains 13 residues. Germline assignment: CDR1 MNHNS and CDR2 SASEGT. The CDR3 bases are TGTGCCAGCATTCAGCAGGCAGGGCATGGCTACGCCTTC. It yields the protein CASIQQAGHGYAF.

The chain recombines TRBV5-1 with TRBJ2-1; 8 bases fit TRBD2. The germline gives CDR1 SGHRS, CDR2 YFSETQ. The CDR3 extends over 15 amino acids. The V segment lost 4 bases and the J segment 8 bases; nucleotides outside the gene matches: 11. The CDR3 DNA sequence: TGCGCCAGCAGCACAAGGACTAGCAAGGTCGATGAGCAGTTCTTC. It specifies CASSTRTSKVDEQFF.

V and J are TRBV7-9 and TRBJ1-1; 7 bases fit TRBD1. There are 15 residues in the CDR3. Looked up from germline, CDR1 is SEHNR and CDR2 is FQNEAQ (reference sequence). V lost 4 bases and J lost 0; bases outside the gene matches: 5. This CDR3 is CASSSQGLMNTEAFF. CDR3 nucleotide sequence: TGTGCCAGCAGCTCACAGGGGCTGATGAACACTGAAGCTTTCTTT.

The chain joins TRBV5-1 to TRBJ2-7; possibly TRBD1 for D (6 bases). V lost 4 bases and J lost 6, with 17 bases in between. The CDR3 consists of 14 residues. The germline V gene has CDR1 SGHRS and CDR2 YFSETQ. CDR3 in DNA: TGCGCCAGCAGCATGGACAGTAGTACCATCGAGCAGTACTTC. Translating gives CASSMDSSTIEQYF.

This clone has only a few counts. V is TRBV6-5 and J is TRBJ1-6, with 9 nucleotides matching TRBD1. The CDR3 has 15 residues. Germline V gives CDR1 MNHEY, CDR2 SVGAGI. Unmatched junction bases numbered 2, after V lost 6 bases and J lost 2 bases. This CDR3 reads CASRGTGPYNSPLHF. The CDR3 DNA is TGTGCCAGCAGGGGGACAGGGCCCTATAATTCACCCCTCCACTTT.

CDR3 DNA: TGTGCCAGCAGTTTTCAGGGGGCGCGCACCGGGGAGCTGTTTTTT. Amino acids: CASSFQGARTGELFF. The V and J genes are TRBV7-9 and TRBJ2-2, with 8 bases lining up with TRBD1. The CDR3 runs to 15 residues. Germline V CDR1 and CDR2: SEHNR, FQNEAQ (reference sequence). With V trimmed by 6 bases and J by 4 bases, 7 bases remained unmatched.

The chain employs TRBV2 and TRBJ2-4; possibly TRBD1 for D (5 bases). V was shortened by 4 bases and J by 0 bases, with 10 bases between the two germline ends. CDR3 length: 15 amino acids. Germline assignment: CDR1 SNHLY and CDR2 FYNNEI. The CDR3 spells CASSGTFIAKNIQYF. As DNA, the CDR3 is TGTGCCAGCAGTGGGACATTCATAGCCAAAAACATTCAGTACTTC.

The chain combines TRBV9 with TRBJ2-7, with D unclear. From germline, CDR1 is SGDLS and CDR2 YYNGEE. Trimming took off 5 bases at V and 0 bases at J, with 12 bases between the two ends. The CDR3 consists of 14 residues. DNA for the CDR3: TGTGCCAGCAGTCCTCAGGCCATCTCCTACGAGCAGTACTTC. It yields the protein CASSPQAISYEQYF.

The sample holds a few counts of this clone. The V and J genes are TRBV30 and TRBJ1-4, with a tentative D call TRBD1 (5 bases). Germline assignment: CDR1 GTSNPN and CDR2 SVGIG (reference sequence). Deletions cut 4 bases from V and 7 bases from J, with 13 bases between. The CDR3 runs to 13 residues. The DNA for the CDR3 is TGTGCCTGGACCAGGGTCGTCGGTGAAAAACTGTTTTTT. This encodes CAWTRVVGEKLFF.

In its sample, this clone was seen a few times. This chain links TRBV5-1 with TRBJ2-5; no definite D call. V was trimmed by 1 base and J by 1 base, leaving 11 bases between them. Germline values: CDR1 SGHRS, CDR2 YFSETQ. The CDR3 is 15 residues long. CDR3 sequence (DNA): TGCGCCAGCAGCTTGTGGCTGGGCCGCCAAGAGACCCAGTACTTC. This sequence encodes CASSLWLGRQETQYF.

The rearrangement joins TRBV21-1 to TRBJ2-1; TRBD2 was called by the table and not checked on the DNA. TRBV21-1 is a pseudogene segment. The CDR3 loop spans 19 amino acids. This CDR3 is CASSKAYGAKGLHFFEQFF. The CDR3 coding sequence is TGTGCCAGCAGCAAAGCGTACGGAGCGAAGGGACTACACTTTTTCGAGCAGTTCTTC.

The J gene is TRBJ2-1, the V gene TRBV21-1; no DNA check was done on the table's D call, TRBD2. TRBV21-1 counts as a pseudogene. The CDR3 spans 15 residues. CDR3 in amino acids: CASSKRDSSYNEQFF. Here the CDR3 DNA reads TGTGCCAGCAGCAAACGGGATAGCTCCTACAATGAGCAGTTCTTC.

This clone appeared once. The chain has TRBV10-3 and TRBJ2-5, with D possibly being TRBD1 (5 bases). This CDR3 region has 17 residues. The germline gives CDR1 ENHRY, CDR2 SYGVKD. The V end was cut by 2 bases, the J end by 1 base, with 17 bases between. The CDR3 sequence is CAISEVALDSLQETQYF. In DNA form, the CDR3 reads TGTGCCATCAGTGAGGTGGCCTTAGACAGCCTCCAAGAGACCCAGTACTTC.

The CDR3 reads CASAQSAANVLTF. In nucleotides, the CDR3 is TGTGCTAGTGCCCAGAGCGCGGCCAACGTCCTGACTTTC. The chain uses TRBV12-5 and TRBJ2-6; D is ambiguous. The CDR3 totals 13 residues. Germline V CDR1 and CDR2: LGHNT, FRNRAP. The V gene lost 7 bases and the J gene lost 6 bases, with 10 bases spanning the gap.

The chain carries TRBV7-9 and TRBJ2-3, with TRBD1 as a possible D gene (5 bases). The V gene lost 5 bases and the J gene lost 3 bases, with 6 bases spanning the gap. Germline V gene lookup returns CDR1 SEHNR and CDR2 FQNEAQ (reference sequence). The CDR3 totals 12 residues. The CDR3 nucleotides read TGTGCCAGCAGCAAGGGGACAGATACGCAGTATTTT. Translation gives CASSKGTDTQYF.

There are a few counts of this clone. This chain joins TRBV27 and TRBJ2-3, with D possibly TRBD1 on 5 matching bases. This CDR3 is built from 12 residues. Germline CDR1 MNHEY, CDR2 SMNVEV (reference sequence). V dropped 6 bases and J dropped 5 bases, with 9 bases sitting between them. Here the CDR3 DNA reads TGTGCCAGCAGGGGGCGAGGAGATACGCAGTATTTT. It codes for CASRGRGDTQYF.

The V gene is TRBV12-5, the J gene TRBJ2-1, with 14 bases aligning to TRBD2. The germline V gene encodes CDR1 LGHNT and CDR2 FRNRAP. The CDR3 runs to 16 residues. With V trimmed by 8 bases and J by 4 bases, 7 bases remained unmatched. The CDR3 region is CASSGLAGGRYNEQFF. Written as DNA, the CDR3 is TGTGCTAGTAGCGGACTAGCGGGAGGACGTTACAATGAGCAGTTCTTC.

The rearrangement uses TRBV5-6 and TRBJ2-5; D possibly corresponds to TRBD2 (5 bases). This CDR3 comprises 14 residues. Trimming shortened V by 0 bases and J by 3 bases, and 9 bases separated the two germline ends. Germline V lookup: CDR1 SGHDT, CDR2 YYEEEE. The CDR3 DNA follows: TGTGCCAGCAGCTTGGTCGGGAACGAAGAGACCCAGTACTTC. Its protein is CASSLVGNEETQYF. The variable domain in full, completed from reference TRBV5-6 and TRBJ2-5, reads DAGVTQSPTHLIKTRGQQVTLRCSPKSGHDTVSWYQQALGQGPQFIFQYYEEEERQRGNFPDRFSGHQFPNYSSELNVNALLLGDSALYLCASSLVGNEETQYFGPGTRLLVL.

The chain carries TRBV19 and TRBJ1-1; 7 nucleotides match TRBD1. The germline V gene has CDR1 LNHDA and CDR2 SQIVND (reference sequence). This CDR3 is 14 amino acids long. V gave up 7 bases and J gave up 0 bases; unmatched junction bases: 5. The CDR3 nucleotides are TGTGCCAGTATCAAGGACAGGTTGAACACTGAAGCTTTCTTT. Its protein product is CASIKDRLNTEAFF.

The chain uses TRBV28 and TRBJ1-3; TRBD1 matches at 7 bases. This CDR3 is 16 amino acids long. Germline V gene data show CDR1 as MDHEN and CDR2 as SYDVKM. J lost 0 bases, V lost 3 bases, and 5 bases had no gene match. This CDR3 is CASSFGDRFSGNTIYF. In DNA form, the CDR3 reads TGTGCCAGCAGTTTTGGGGACAGATTCTCTGGAAACACCATATATTTT.

This chain joins TRBV19 and TRBJ1-5; maybe TRBD1 (6 bases). The CDR3 is 14 residues long. V dropped 6 bases and J dropped 5 bases, with 14 bases sitting between them. The germline gives CDR1 LNHDA, CDR2 SQIVND (reference sequence). In DNA form, the CDR3 reads TGTGCCAGTAGCCCAAACAGGGTTGATCAGCCCCAGCATTTT. Amino acid sequence: CASSPNRVDQPQHF.

The chain combines TRBV4-2 with TRBJ1-2, with D unclear. The germline CDR1 and CDR2 sequences are LGHNA and YNFKEQ. Between the trimmed V and J ends, which lost 4 bases and 8 bases, there was a span of 23 bases. The CDR3 contains 16 residues. The CDR3 protein is CASSPPGSAALKGYTF. DNA for the CDR3: TGTGCCAGCAGCCCTCCCGGCAGCGCTGCCTTGAAGGGCTACACCTTC.

The chain recombines TRBV19 with TRBJ2-1; 9 bases are a match to TRBD1. V lost 1 base to trimming and J lost 5 bases; unmatched junction nucleotides: 3. The germline V gene encodes CDR1 LNHDA and CDR2 SQIVND (reference sequence). There are 15 residues in the CDR3. CDR3 in amino acids: CASSIGDRDDNEQFF. CDR3 bases: TGTGCCAGTAGTATAGGGGACAGGGATGACAATGAGCAGTTCTTC.

The rearrangement joins TRBV27 to TRBJ2-5; the D is unclear. V was cut by 2 bases and J by 11 bases, with 15 bases left in between. CDR1 and CDR2 (germline): MNHEY, SMNVEV (reference sequence). This CDR3 comprises 13 residues. In nucleotides, the CDR3 is TGTGCCAGCAGTTTAACTCTCTTGCAAGAGCAGTACTTC. Amino acid sequence: CASSLTLLQEQYF.

The CDR3 DNA follows: TGTGCCAGCAGTTACTACGGGTTGTGGGAGACCCAGTACTTC. This encodes CASSYYGLWETQYF. The rearrangement uses TRBV6-6 and TRBJ2-5; D call uncertain. This CDR3 is built from 14 residues. V was shortened by 1 base and J by 5 bases, with 11 bases between the two germline ends. The germline V gene has CDR1 MNHNY and CDR2 SVGAGI (reference sequence).

The chain has TRBV7-2 and TRBJ2-3; D unresolved. V lost 5 bases and J lost 1, with 7 bases in between. The CDR3 covers 13 residues. From germline, CDR1 is SGHTA and CDR2 FQGNSA. The CDR3 protein is CASSPSRTDTQYF. DNA of the CDR3: TGTGCCAGCAGCCCGTCTCGCACAGATACGCAGTATTTT.

The chain uses TRBV18 and TRBJ2-7; no firm D call. Trimming stripped 6 bases from V and 7 bases from J, with 25 bases between. The CDR3 is 16 residues long. Germline V gives CDR1 KGHSH, CDR2 LQKENI. The CDR3 sequence is CASSPRVSSLLREQYF. The CDR3 DNA is TGTGCCAGCTCCCCTAGAGTCAGTTCCCTACTACGAGAGCAGTACTTC.